The 5 T cell receptor beta chains in this list originate from one sample, sequenced in a study of CXCR3-negative and CXCR3-positive naive CD8 T cells. The method, 5' RACE with UMI labels, was used to prepare the TRB cDNA libraries. With the 5' RACE reads reprocessed, TCRdb shows one record per CDR3 protein and no DNA. This sample's clone table lists about 58,000 distinct CDR3 sequences. The sequencing input was naive CXCR3- CD8+ T cells from blood. Subset defined: CD45RO-CCR7+CD27+CD95- naive CD8+ T cells lacking CXCR3 (TNR3-). These receptors all stem from a human donor in good health. Some clones in this sample may be carry-over from other donors' samples.

The rearrangement uses TRBV28 and TRBJ2-7; the D gene TCRdb calls, TRBD2, cannot be checked with no DNA. Germline loops: CDR1 MDHEN, CDR2 SYDVKM. The CDR3 spans 14 residues. The CDR3 region is CASSLREGLDEQYF.

CDR3 sequence: CASRGQANEQFF. This chain connects TRBV6-6 to TRBJ2-1; TCRdb calls TRBD2, which cannot be checked without DNA. This CDR3 comprises 12 residues. Per germline, CDR1 MNHNY and CDR2 SVGAGI (reference sequence).

The rearrangement links TRBV7-9 to TRBJ2-1. There are 11 residues in the CDR3. Per germline, CDR1 SEHNR and CDR2 FQNEAQ (reference sequence). The CDR3 region is CASSLADEQFF.

The chain carries TRBV6-1 and TRBJ1-1; without DNA, the TCRdb call of TRBD1 cannot be checked. The CDR3 runs to 12 residues. The germline V gene encodes CDR1 MNHNS and CDR2 SASEGT. The CDR3 spells CASSTGVTEAFF.

The V call is TRBV7-2, the J call TRBJ2-5; TCRdb's D call, TRBD1, is unchecked because there is no DNA. The CDR3 contains 14 residues. CDR1 is SGHTA and CDR2 is FQGNSA in the germline V gene. The CDR3 loop is CASSHTGGQETQYF.